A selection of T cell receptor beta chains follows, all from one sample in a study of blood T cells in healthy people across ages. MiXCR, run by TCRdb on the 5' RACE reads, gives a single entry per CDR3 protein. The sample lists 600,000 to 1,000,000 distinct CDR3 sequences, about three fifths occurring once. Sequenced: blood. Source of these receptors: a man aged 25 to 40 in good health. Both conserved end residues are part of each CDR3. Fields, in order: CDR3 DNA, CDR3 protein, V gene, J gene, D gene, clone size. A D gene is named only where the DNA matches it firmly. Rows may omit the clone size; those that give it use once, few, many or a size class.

CDR3 DNA: TGTGCCATCAGCAGACAGGGTGGTCAGCCCCAGCATTTT
CDR3 protein: CAISRQGGQPQHF
V gene: TRBV10-3
J gene: TRBJ1-5
D gene: TRBD1
clone size: -

CDR3 DNA: TGTGCCAGCCGACGAGCGGGAATCTACGAGCAGTACTTC
CDR3 protein: CASRRAGIYEQYF
V gene: TRBV7-2
J gene: TRBJ2-7
D gene: TRBD2
clone size: -

CDR3 DNA: TGTGCCAGCAGCAAAGGAGGACAGGGGGATTTCCAGAGAGAAAATAACTATGGCTACACCTTC
CDR3 protein: CASSKGGQGDFQRENNYGYTF
V gene: TRBV21-1
J gene: TRBJ1-2
D gene: -
clone size: once

CDR3 DNA: TGCAGCGTTGAAGGGGGGCTACAGGGATCCTACGAGCAGTACTTC
CDR3 protein: CSVEGGLQGSYEQYF
V gene: TRBV29-1
J gene: TRBJ2-7
D gene: -
clone size: -

CDR3 DNA: TGTGCCAGCAGTTACGACTACGAGGGCGGCACCATATATTTT
CDR3 protein: CASSYDYEGGTIYF
V gene: TRBV6-2/TRBV6-3
J gene: TRBJ1-3
D gene: -
clone size: once

CDR3 DNA: TGTGCCTTGTCGGCAGCCCCAACCTACGAGCAGTACTTC
CDR3 protein: CALSAAPTYEQYF
V gene: TRBV2
J gene: TRBJ2-7
D gene: -
clone size: -

CDR3 DNA: TGCGCCAGCATTGGTAATCAAGAGACCCAGTACTTC
CDR3 protein: CASIGNQETQYF
V gene: TRBV5-1
J gene: TRBJ2-5
D gene: -
clone size: -

CDR3 DNA: TGCGCCAGCAGCGGGCGGACTACCTACGAGCAGTACTTC
CDR3 protein: CASSGRTTYEQYF
V gene: TRBV5-1
J gene: TRBJ2-7
D gene: -
clone size: -

CDR3 DNA: TGTGCCAGCAGCGGTACAGGGGATCTGCCCTGGGATGAAAAACTGTTTTTT
CDR3 protein: CASSGTGDLPWDEKLFF
V gene: TRBV7-9
J gene: TRBJ1-4
D gene: TRBD1
clone size: -

CDR3 DNA: TGCAGTGCTAGTGCCCTTGGGGGGGGACAGGGTCACAATGAGCAGTTCTTC
CDR3 protein: CSASALGGGQGHNEQFF
V gene: TRBV20-1
J gene: TRBJ2-1
D gene: TRBD1
clone size: -

CDR3 DNA: TGTGCCAGCAGCGTAGGATTACGTGGTGGCTACACCTTC
CDR3 protein: CASSVGLRGGYTF
V gene: TRBV11-2
J gene: TRBJ1-2
D gene: -
clone size: -

CDR3 DNA: TGCAGTGCTAGAGAAGGGACTAGCGGGAACCCTAACGAGCAGTACTTC
CDR3 protein: CSAREGTSGNPNEQYF
V gene: TRBV20-1
J gene: TRBJ2-7
D gene: TRBD2
clone size: -

CDR3 DNA: TGCAGTGCTAGCCCCCTCGGAGGGCGGAATAGCAATCAGCCCCAGCATTTT
CDR3 protein: CSASPLGGRNSNQPQHF
V gene: TRBV20-1
J gene: TRBJ1-5
D gene: -
clone size: few

CDR3 DNA: TGTGCCAGCACCCCTAGCGGGGGGGCCTCGAATGAGCAGTTCTTC
CDR3 protein: CASTPSGGASNEQFF
V gene: TRBV11-2
J gene: TRBJ2-1
D gene: TRBD2
clone size: -

CDR3 DNA: TGTGCCGGCAGCAAACCAGGGATGGCTGAAGCTTTCTTT
CDR3 protein: CAGSKPGMAEAFF
V gene: TRBV4-2
J gene: TRBJ1-1
D gene: -
clone size: -

CDR3 DNA: TGTGCCAGCAGCGACGGTCTAGAGAGGCGCTACACCTTC
CDR3 protein: CASSDGLERRYTF
V gene: TRBV7-8
J gene: TRBJ1-2
D gene: -
clone size: few

CDR3 DNA: TGTGCCAGCAGCCAAGGCAGCGGACTAAGTATTCCGGAGCAGTTCTTC
CDR3 protein: CASSQGSGLSIPEQFF
V gene: TRBV3-1
J gene: TRBJ2-1
D gene: -
clone size: few

CDR3 DNA: TGCGCCAGCAGCCAGATGGTAGGGGACGAGCAGTACTTC
CDR3 protein: CASSQMVGDEQYF
V gene: TRBV4-1
J gene: TRBJ2-7
D gene: -
clone size: once

CDR3 DNA: TGTGCCAGCAGTGAAAGGAAAAGCAATCAGCCCCAGCATTTT
CDR3 protein: CASSERKSNQPQHF
V gene: TRBV25-1
J gene: TRBJ1-5
D gene: -
clone size: -

CDR3 DNA: TGTGCCAGCAGTTACTCGACGAACAGCCTGAACACTGAAGCTTTCTTT
CDR3 protein: CASSYSTNSLNTEAFF
V gene: TRBV6-2/TRBV6-3
J gene: TRBJ1-1
D gene: -
clone size: -

CDR3 DNA: TGTGCCAGCAGCTTAGGAACAGGGCTAGGTTCTACCTACGAGCAGTACTTC
CDR3 protein: CASSLGTGLGSTYEQYF
V gene: TRBV7-2
J gene: TRBJ2-7
D gene: -
clone size: -

CDR3 DNA: TGTGCCAGCAGAAACGGACAGGGCTTGGTCTATGGCTACACCTTC
CDR3 protein: CASRNGQGLVYGYTF
V gene: TRBV6-2/TRBV6-3
J gene: TRBJ1-2
D gene: TRBD1
clone size: -

CDR3 DNA: TGCGCCAGCAGCCAAGTCTGGAAAGGCCGACAAGAGACCCAGTACTTC
CDR3 protein: CASSQVWKGRQETQYF
V gene: TRBV4-3
J gene: TRBJ2-5
D gene: -
clone size: once

CDR3 DNA: TGCAGTGCTAGACTTTCGGACTACAATGAGCAGTTCTTC
CDR3 protein: CSARLSDYNEQFF
V gene: TRBV20-1
J gene: TRBJ2-1
D gene: -
clone size: -